The clone carrying this TCR beta chain was counted only a few times. Its antigen remains unknown. What was sequenced were expressed TCRB transcripts, since all of the isolated RNA had been reverse transcribed. Sequenced naive, central memory and regulatory T cell samples produced an average of around 4 million reads. The repertoire was sequenced with immunoSEQ multiplex PCR; TCRdb's copy has only in-frame clones and lacks some. The sample lists around 120,000 clones, 15% to 20% occurring once. By way of CD45RO/CCR7/CD25/CD127/CD95/CD27, the CD4+ regulatory, stem cell-like memory, central memory and naive cells were sorted. This entry belongs to a study of beta chain features in type 1 diabetes. Points from the study as a whole: For Type 1 diabetes patients, all four CD4+ subsets carried TCRB CDR3s that were moderately but significantly shorter. Naive, central memory and Treg TCRB repertoires seemed to resemble each other more closely in patients than they did in healthy donors. When VDJ junctions were examined, type 1 diabetes patients showed fewer insertions and more deletions.

The TCR was taken from a man younger than 30 with type 1 diabetes. Specimen: central memory CD4+ T cells from blood.

The CDR3 reads CASSGGTDQETQYF. The CDR3, as DNA: TGCGCCAGCAGCGGCGGGACGGACCAAGAGACCCAGTACTTC. The V call is TRBV5-1, the J call TRBJ2-5, with a possible D match to TRBD2 (6 bases). Between the trimmed V and J ends, which lost 4 bases and 0 bases, there was a span of 10 bases. The CDR3 sequence is 14 residues long. The germline V gene encodes CDR1 SGHRS and CDR2 YFSETQ.